This T cell receptor (beta chain) was identified in a study of technical replicates of blood from a few donors. The table came from immunoSEQ multiplex PCR; TCRdb's copy has only in-frame clones and leaves some out. The profile shows tens of thousands of clones, roughly 92% of them singletons. The sample consisted of T cells isolated from PBMCs. The source is a human donor in good health.

CDR3 DNA: TGTGCCAGCAGTGGGAGAAAGGGGAACAATGAGCAGTTCTTC. Its translation: CASSGRKGNNEQFF. The chain couples TRBV2 to TRBJ2-1; tentative D call: TRBD1 (5 bases). V was trimmed by 4 bases and J by 5 bases, leaving 12 bases between them. The CDR3 sequence is 14 residues long. The germline V gene encodes CDR1 SNHLY and CDR2 FYNNEI.